This T cell receptor (beta chain) was identified during a study of CD8 T cells in ankylosing spondylitis. Study-level findings and limits: Blood of patients with ankylosing spondylitis appeared to be characterized by a TCR beta motif of several highly homologous variants. Several of the motif variants were reported before in synovial fluid and blood from reactive arthritis.

In its sample, this clonotype was seen many times. What it recognizes is unknown. Preparation of TCR beta libraries was done by quantitative 5'-RACE with molecular barcodes. TCRdb re-derived calls from the 5' RACE reads in MiXCR, one entry per CDR3 protein. The sample records 90,000 to 100,000 distinct CDR3 sequences, about 8.5% being singletons. The CDR3 runs 14 residues. Germline assignment: CDR1 MDHEN and CDR2 SYDVKM. V was cut by 4 bases and J by 4 bases, with 12 bases left in between. This chain connects TRBV28 to TRBJ2-3, with D tentatively TRBD1 or TRBD2 (5 bases each). Sequences were obtained from blood, either unsorted or a sorted T cell fraction (not recorded which). This receptor was identified in a male donor with ankylosing spondylitis or in good health (not recorded which). CDR3 in amino acids: CASSSLGRPDTQYF. CDR3 sequence (DNA): TGTGCCAGCAGTTCGCTGGGACGACCAGATACGCAGTATTTT.